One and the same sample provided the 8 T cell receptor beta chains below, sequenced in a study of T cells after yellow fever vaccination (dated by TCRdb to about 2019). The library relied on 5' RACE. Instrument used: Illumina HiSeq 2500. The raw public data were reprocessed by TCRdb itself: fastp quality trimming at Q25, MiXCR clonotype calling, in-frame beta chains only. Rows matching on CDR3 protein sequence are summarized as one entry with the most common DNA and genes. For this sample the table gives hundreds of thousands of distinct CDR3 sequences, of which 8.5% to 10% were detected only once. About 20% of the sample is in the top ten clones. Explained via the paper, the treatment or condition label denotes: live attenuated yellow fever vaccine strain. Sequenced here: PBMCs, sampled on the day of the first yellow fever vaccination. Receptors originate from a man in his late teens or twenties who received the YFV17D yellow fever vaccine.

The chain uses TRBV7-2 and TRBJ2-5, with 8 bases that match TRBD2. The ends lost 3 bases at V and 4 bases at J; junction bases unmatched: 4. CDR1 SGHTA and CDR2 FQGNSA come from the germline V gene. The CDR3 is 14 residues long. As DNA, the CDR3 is TGTGCCAGCAGCTTTTGGCGGGGGGCAGAGACCCAGTACTTC. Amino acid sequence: CASSFWRGAETQYF.

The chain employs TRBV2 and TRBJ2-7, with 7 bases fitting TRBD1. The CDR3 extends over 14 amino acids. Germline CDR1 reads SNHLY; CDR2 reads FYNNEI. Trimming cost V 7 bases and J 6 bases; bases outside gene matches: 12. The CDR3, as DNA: TGTGCCAGCAAGGAGGACAGGTTCTCATCCGAGCAGTACGTC. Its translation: CASKEDRFSSEQYV.

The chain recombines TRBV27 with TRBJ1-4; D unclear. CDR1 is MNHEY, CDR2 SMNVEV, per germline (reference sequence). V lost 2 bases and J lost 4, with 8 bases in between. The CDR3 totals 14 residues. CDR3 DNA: TGTGCCAGCAGTTTACGGGAGGGTAATGAAAAACTGTTTTTT. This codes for CASSLREGNEKLFF.

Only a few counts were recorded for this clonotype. CDR3 in DNA: TGTGCCAGCAGCTCGGGGGCTCCTAATGAAAAACTGTTTTTT. Protein sequence: CASSSGAPNEKLFF. The chain carries TRBV7-9 and TRBJ1-4; possibly TRBD1 for D (6 bases). CDR1 is SEHNR and CDR2 is FQNEAQ in the germline V gene (reference sequence). V was clipped by 4 bases and J by 3 bases, with 9 bases between them. The CDR3 has 14 residues.

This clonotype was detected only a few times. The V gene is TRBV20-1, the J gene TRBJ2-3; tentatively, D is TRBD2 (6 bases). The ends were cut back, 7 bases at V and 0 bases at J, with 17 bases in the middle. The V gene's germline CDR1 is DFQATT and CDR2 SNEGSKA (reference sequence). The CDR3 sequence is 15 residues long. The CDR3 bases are TGCAGTGTCGTGGGGTGGGGGACTAGCACAGATACGCAGTATTTT. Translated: CSVVGWGTSTDTQYF.

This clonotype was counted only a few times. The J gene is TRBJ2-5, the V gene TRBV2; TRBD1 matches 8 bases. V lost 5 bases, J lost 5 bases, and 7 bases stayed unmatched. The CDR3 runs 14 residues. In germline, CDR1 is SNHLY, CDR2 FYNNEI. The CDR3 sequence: CASSTQGARETQYF. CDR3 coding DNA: TGTGCCAGCAGTACTCAGGGGGCTAGGGAGACCCAGTACTTC.

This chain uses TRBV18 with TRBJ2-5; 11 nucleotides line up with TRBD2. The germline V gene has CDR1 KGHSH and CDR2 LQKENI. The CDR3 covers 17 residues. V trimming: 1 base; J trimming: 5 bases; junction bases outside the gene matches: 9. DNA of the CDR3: TGTGCCAGCTCACCACAAGGGGGGACTAGCGGTTTGGAGACCCAGTACTTC. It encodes CASSPQGGTSGLETQYF. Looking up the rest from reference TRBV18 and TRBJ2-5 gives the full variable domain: NAGVMQNPRHLVRRRGQEARLRCSPMKGHSHVYWYRQLPEEGLKFMVYLQKENIIDESGMPKERFSAEFPKEGPSILRIQQVVRGDSAAYFCASSPQGGTSGLETQYFGPGTRLLVL.

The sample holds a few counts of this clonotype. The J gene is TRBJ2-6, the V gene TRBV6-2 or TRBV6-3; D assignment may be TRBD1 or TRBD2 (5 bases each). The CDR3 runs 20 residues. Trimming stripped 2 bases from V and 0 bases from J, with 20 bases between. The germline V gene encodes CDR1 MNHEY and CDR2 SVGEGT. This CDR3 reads CASSYGVGPIIRSGANVLTF. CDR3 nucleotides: TGTGCCAGCAGTTACGGTGTGGGACCGATCATTCGCTCTGGGGCCAACGTCCTGACTTTC.